These T cell receptor beta chains were read from a single sample in a study of blood T cell repertoires in COVID-19. Generated by immunoSEQ multiplex PCR, the TCRdb table keeps only in-frame clones and is missing some. The table has 250,000 to 350,000 clones, less than 85% seen once; the top ten hold around 1.6%. Source material: peripheral blood. These receptor sequences come from a human donor with COVID-19, enrolled during active disease. The donor label of this sample is uncertain. Both conserved end residues are part of each CDR3. Each record gives: V gene, clone size, J gene, D gene, CDR3 protein, CDR3 DNA. The D gene is left open where the match is weak. Expanded clones are given a class, and other clones once, few, many or no size at all.

TRBV28	-	TRBJ1-6	TRBD1	CASSSPTGQGYSPLHF	TGTGCCAGCAGTTCCCCGACAGGACAGGGCTATTCACCCCTCCACTTT
TRBV13	-	TRBJ2-5	TRBD2	CASSLGLVQETQYF	TGTGCCAGCAGCTTGGGACTAGTTCAAGAGACCCAGTACTTC
TRBV27	-	TRBJ2-7	TRBD1	CASRIDRDSSYEQYF	TGTGCCAGCAGAATCGACAGGGATAGCTCCTACGAGCAGTACTTC
TRBV9	-	TRBJ2-3	TRBD2	CASTRAGASTDTQYF	TGTGCCAGCACCCGAGCGGGGGCTAGCACAGATACGCAGTATTTT
TRBV7-2	-	TRBJ2-7	TRBD2	CASQVGLAGTYEQYF	TGTGCCAGCCAGGTAGGGCTAGCGGGTACCTACGAGCAGTACTTC
TRBV27	-	TRBJ1-1	-	CASSAGPMNTEAFF	TGTGCCAGCAGTGCGGGGCCCATGAACACTGAAGCTTTCTTT
TRBV3-1/TRBV3-2	-	TRBJ1-2	-	CASSQDQATGGGYTF	TGTGCCAGCAGCCAAGATCAGGCGACAGGAGGTGGCTACACCTTC
TRBV19	once	TRBJ1-4	-	CASSIDSGSEKLFF	TGTGCCAGTAGTATTGACTCCGGGAGTGAAAAACTGTTTTTT
TRBV7-2	-	TRBJ2-1	TRBD2	CASSLALAGYNEQFF	TGTGCCAGCAGCTTAGCACTAGCGGGCTACAATGAGCAGTTCTTC
TRBV6-1	-	TRBJ1-5	TRBD1	CASSGGQALNSNQPQHF	TGTGCCAGCAGTGGTGGACAGGCTCTTAATAGCAATCAGCCCCAGCATTTT
TRBV27	-	TRBJ1-1	TRBD1	CASSFDRGTEAFF	TGTGCCAGCAGTTTCGACAGGGGCACTGAAGCTTTCTTT
TRBV6-4	-	TRBJ1-2	-	CASSPEGSSLLRNYGYTF	TGTGCCAGCAGTCCTGAGGGTAGTTCACTTTTAAGAAACTATGGCTACACCTTC
TRBV10-3	-	TRBJ2-3	-	CAISSPDSDTQYF	TGTGCCATCAGCTCCCCGGACTCGGATACGCAGTATTTT
TRBV10-2	-	TRBJ1-5	-	CASSEQGQQPQHF	TGCGCCAGCAGTGAGCAGGGTCAGCAGCCCCAGCATTTT
TRBV25-1	once	TRBJ2-7	TRBD2	CASSELGGSEQYF	TGTGCCAGCAGTGAACTTGGCGGGAGCGAGCAGTACTTC
TRBV19	-	TRBJ2-1	TRBD2	CASSFGLAPNNEQFF	TGTGCCAGTAGTTTTGGACTAGCGCCTAACAATGAGCAGTTCTTC
TRBV4-2	-	TRBJ2-7	-	CASSPDSLGYEQYF	TGTGCCAGCAGCCCGGACAGCTTGGGATACGAGCAGTACTTC
TRBV5-1	-	TRBJ2-5	TRBD1	CASNRDRQETQYF	TGCGCCAGCAACCGGGACAGACAAGAGACCCAGTACTTC
TRBV24-1	-	TRBJ2-2	TRBD1	CATSDLWTGGDTGELFF	TGTGCCACCAGTGATTTATGGACAGGGGGCGACACCGGGGAGCTGTTTTTT
TRBV5-4	once	TRBJ2-3	TRBD1	CASSSGQSTQYF	TGTGCCAGCAGCTCGGGACAGAGTACGCAGTATTTT
TRBV2	-	TRBJ1-5	TRBD1	CASSRTGVGNQPQHF	TGTGCCAGCAGTAGGACAGGGGTCGGCAATCAGCCCCAGCATTTT
TRBV27	few	TRBJ2-1	TRBD2	CASSSGTTYNEQFF	TGTGCCAGCAGCAGCGGGACCACCTACAATGAGCAGTTCTTC
TRBV5-4	-	TRBJ2-1	TRBD2	CASSLRQGLAGGYNEQFF	TGTGCCAGCAGCTTGCGCCAGGGACTAGCGGGAGGATACAATGAGCAGTTCTTC
TRBV29-1	-	TRBJ2-2	TRBD1	CSVARGLGTGELFF	TGCAGCGTTGCCAGGGGGCTTGGGACCGGGGAGCTGTTTTTT
TRBV7-9	-	TRBJ1-2	-	CASSLNLYGYTF	TGTGCCAGCAGCTTAAATCTGTATGGCTACACCTTC
TRBV19	-	TRBJ1-1	-	CASSKQRMAGTEAFF	TGTGCCAGTAGTAAGCAGAGGATGGCGGGAACTGAAGCTTTCTTT
TRBV18	-	TRBJ1-2	-	CASSPEGEGGYTF	TGTGCCAGCTCACCAGAAGGGGAGGGAGGCTACACCTTC
TRBV30	-	TRBJ2-7	TRBD2	CAWSVALTSGRADEQYF	TGTGCCTGGAGTGTCGCCTTAACTAGCGGGAGGGCCGACGAGCAGTACTTC
TRBV9	once	TRBJ2-1	TRBD2	CASSVGTSEANEQFF	TGTGCCAGCAGCGTCGGGACTAGCGAGGCCAATGAGCAGTTCTTC
TRBV19	-	TRBJ1-6	-	CATTQGLESPLHF	TGTGCCACGACTCAGGGACTTGAATCACCCCTCCACTTT
TRBV28	-	TRBJ2-1	TRBD1	CASSQPGQGWNEQFF	TGTGCCAGCAGTCAGCCGGGACAGGGTTGGAATGAGCAGTTCTTC
TRBV12-3/TRBV12-4	-	TRBJ2-3	-	CASSPVAGTQYF	TGTGCCAGCAGTCCAGTGGCGGGAACGCAGTATTTT
TRBV19	-	TRBJ2-5	-	CASSISETQYF	TGTGCCAGTAGTATTTCGGAGACCCAGTACTTC
TRBV6-5	-	TRBJ2-1	TRBD2	CASIGTSGSNEQFF	TGTGCCAGCATTGGGACTAGCGGATCCAATGAGCAGTTCTTC
TRBV5-4	-	TRBJ1-4	-	CASSLVQGRKDEKLFF	TGTGCCAGCAGCTTGGTTCAGGGAAGAAAAGATGAAAAACTGTTTTTT
TRBV3-1/TRBV3-2	few	TRBJ2-2	-	CASSQIKSTGELFF	TGTGCCAGCAGCCAGATTAAGAGCACCGGGGAGCTGTTTTTT
TRBV4-1	-	TRBJ1-1	-	CASSQVGSAGRLNTEAFF	TGCGCCAGCAGCCAAGTAGGTAGTGCGGGACGGTTGAACACTGAAGCTTTCTTT
TRBV2	-	TRBJ1-2	TRBD1	CADRGPRSYGYTF	TGTGCTGACAGGGGGCCACGATCCTATGGCTACACCTTC
TRBV29-1	once	TRBJ2-4	-	CSVEEGGLAKNIQYF	TGCAGCGTTGAGGAGGGCGGGCTAGCCAAAAACATTCAGTACTTC
TRBV19	-	TRBJ2-1	TRBD1	CASTSGQGSYNEQFF	TGTGCCAGTACCTCGGGACAGGGAAGCTACAATGAGCAGTTCTTC
TRBV6-6	few	TRBJ1-1	TRBD1	CASSTWTGLNTEAFF	TGTGCCAGCAGTACCTGGACAGGGTTGAACACTGAAGCTTTCTTT
TRBV27	-	TRBJ2-7	TRBD2	CASSSQTSSYEQYF	TGTGCCAGCAGTTCTCAGACTAGCAGCTACGAGCAGTACTTC
TRBV11-3	once	TRBJ2-1	TRBD2	CASSSSSGSYNEQFF	TGTGCCAGCAGCTCCTCTAGCGGGAGTTACAATGAGCAGTTCTTC
TRBV30	once	TRBJ1-5	-	CAWNRGQLNQPQHF	TGTGCCTGGAATCGCGGACAGCTTAATCAGCCCCAGCATTTT
TRBV9	-	TRBJ2-2	-	CASSSGQPYTGELFF	TGTGCCAGCAGCAGCGGGCAGCCGTATACCGGGGAGCTGTTTTTT
TRBV6-5	-	TRBJ2-3	-	CASMQAAGTDTQYF	TGTGCCAGTATGCAGGCCGCTGGCACAGATACGCAGTATTTT
TRBV20-1	-	TRBJ2-7	-	CSAPVSYEQYF	TGCAGTGCCCCAGTTTCCTACGAGCAGTACTTC
TRBV5-1	-	TRBJ2-1	-	CASSFWGESSYNEQFF	TGCGCCAGCAGCTTTTGGGGGGAGAGCTCCTACAATGAGCAGTTCTTC
TRBV6-6	-	TRBJ2-5	-	CASSYRGSETQYF	TGTGCCAGCAGTTACAGGGGGTCAGAGACCCAGTACTTC
TRBV6-5	-	TRBJ1-2	TRBD1	CASSRGRVNGYTF	TGTGCCAGCAGTAGGGGGCGCGTAAATGGCTACACCTTC
TRBV14	-	TRBJ2-4	-	CASSQDEGGAKNIQYF	TGTGCCAGCAGCCAAGATGAAGGAGGGGCCAAAAACATTCAGTACTTC
TRBV19	-	TRBJ2-7	TRBD1	CASSIDREYEQYF	TGTGCCAGTAGTATTGACAGGGAGTACGAGCAGTACTTC
TRBV18	-	TRBJ2-3	-	CASSPRPDTDTQYF	TGTGCCAGCTCACCACGTCCAGATACAGATACGCAGTATTTT
TRBV28	-	TRBJ1-2	-	CASSRQLLGYTF	TGTGCCAGCAGTCGACAGCTATTGGGCTACACCTTC
TRBV5-6	-	TRBJ2-5	TRBD2	CASSTGLAQETQYF	TGTGCCAGCAGCACCGGACTAGCCCAAGAGACCCAGTACTTC
TRBV6-5	few	TRBJ2-7	-	CASSWGELYEQYF	TGTGCCAGCAGCTGGGGGGAACTTTACGAGCAGTACTTC
TRBV6-4	-	TRBJ1-6	-	CASSPEVESPLHF	TGTGCCAGCAGCCCCGAGGTGGAATCACCCCTCCACTTT